The clone carrying this T cell receptor (beta chain) was picked up one time. The target antigen is unknown. The data stem from a study of blood T cells in healthy people across ages. Study-level points and caveats: There was a strong correlation between TCR beta diversity and naive T cell percentage. PBMCs left unsorted prevented a conclusive naive versus antigen-experienced comparison.

The second PCR ran about 6 to 11 cycles with a sample-barcoded 5' primer and J-beta primers. Every molecule of cDNA carried a tag from a template-switch adaptor with 12 random nucleotides. TCRdb used MiXCR to reprocess the 5' RACE reads, holding one entry per CDR3 protein. Of 1.2 million to 1.5 million distinct CDR3 sequences in the sample, roughly 64% were seen once. Germline V lookup: CDR1 SGHRS, CDR2 YFSETQ. This CDR3 has 16 amino acids. V was trimmed by 4 bases and J by 5 bases, leaving 18 bases between them. The chain combines TRBV5-1 with TRBJ2-2; no clear D. This clonotype originated in a man aged 18 to 29 in good health. Sequencing input: blood. The CDR3 DNA sequence: TGCGCCAGCAGCCAAAGCCCAAATTGGATGACCGGGGAGCTGTTTTTT. It encodes CASSQSPNWMTGELFF.